This is a list of T cell receptor beta chains from one sample in a study of somatic mutations in cytotoxic T cells in rheumatoid arthritis. Clones were sequenced by immunoSEQ multiplex PCR, and TCRdb holds only the in-frame ones, with some missing. Altogether about 29,000 clones are present, around 84% being singletons, with the ten largest covering about a tenth. Source material: CD8+ T cells sorted from blood. These receptors all stem from an adult with rheumatoid arthritis. The CDR3 runs from the conserved cysteine through the conserved F or W. D genes are given only for firm matches. Some rows have no size entry. The others give once, few or many, or a class for an expanded clone.

abundance	v_gene	j_gene	d_gene	CDR3aa	CDR3nt
-	TRBV28	TRBJ2-7	TRBD1	CASSLYTGAYEQYF	TGTGCCAGCAGTTTATATACAGGGGCTTACGAGCAGTACTTC
few	TRBV9	TRBJ2-7	-	CASSVDGMRFSYEQYF	TGTGCCAGCAGCGTAGACGGGATGAGGTTCTCCTACGAGCAGTACTTC
-	TRBV4-3	TRBJ2-7	-	CASSQDTLHTSYEQYF	TGCGCCAGCAGCCAAGATACGCTCCATACCTCCTACGAGCAGTACTTC
-	TRBV27	TRBJ1-1	-	CASSLLENTEAFF	TGTGCCAGCAGTTTACTCGAGAACACTGAAGCTTTCTTT
-	TRBV5-1	TRBJ2-2	TRBD2	CASSLFAGVGPGELFF	TGCGCCAGCAGCTTGTTTGCGGGAGTAGGCCCCGGGGAGCTGTTTTTT
-	TRBV29-1	TRBJ2-7	TRBD2	CSARGGRAGTYEQYF	TGCAGCGCGAGAGGCGGGAGGGCCGGAACCTACGAGCAGTACTTC
-	TRBV29-1	TRBJ2-5	-	CSVGEAQETQYF	TGCAGCGTTGGGGAGGCCCAAGAGACCCAGTACTTC
-	TRBV28	TRBJ1-2	-	CASSLDNPYGYTF	TGTGCCAGCAGTTTGGACAATCCCTATGGCTACACCTTC
-	TRBV29-1	TRBJ1-2	-	CSVDLSRVDFYGYTF	TGCAGCGTGGATCTTAGCAGGGTGGATTTCTATGGCTACACCTTC
-	TRBV10-3	TRBJ2-1	-	CAISELLSSNEQFF	TGTGCCATCAGTGAGTTATTATCCTCGAATGAGCAGTTCTTC
few	TRBV6-5	TRBJ1-2	-	CASSYGVGRNYGYTF	TGTGCCAGCAGTTACGGGGTAGGACGAAACTATGGCTACACCTTC
-	TRBV28	TRBJ2-7	-	CASRFASPSYEQYF	TGTGCCAGCAGGTTCGCATCCCCTTCCTACGAGCAGTACTTC
-	TRBV5-6	TRBJ2-5	-	CASSFIWADQETQYF	TGTGCCAGCAGCTTCATTTGGGCAGACCAAGAGACCCAGTACTTC
-	TRBV28	TRBJ2-3	-	CASSPPITFPTQYF	TGTGCCAGCAGTCCCCCCATCACGTTTCCTACGCAGTATTTT
-	TRBV2	TRBJ2-3	TRBD2	CASRRGGMSTDTQYF	TGTGCCAGCAGACGCGGGGGGATGAGCACAGATACGCAGTATTTT
few	TRBV7-2	TRBJ2-1	TRBD2	CASSFLLAGGSYNEQFF	TGTGCCAGCAGCTTCCTACTAGCGGGAGGCTCCTACAATGAGCAGTTCTTC
-	TRBV5-1	TRBJ2-6	TRBD2	CASSPVAASGSIGANVLTF	TGCGCCAGCAGCCCGGTCGCGGCTAGCGGGAGTATAGGGGCCAACGTCCTGACTTTC
-	TRBV4-3	TRBJ2-5	-	CASSQDFTGDLQETQYF	TGCGCCAGCAGCCAAGATTTTACGGGGGACCTCCAAGAGACCCAGTACTTC
-	TRBV2	TRBJ2-7	TRBD2	CASSEEAGSSYEQYF	TGTGCCAGCAGTGAGGAAGCGGGAAGCTCCTACGAGCAGTACTTC
-	TRBV7-9	TRBJ2-7	-	CASSSPRSPYEQYF	TGTGCCAGCAGCTCCCCTCGGTCCCCCTACGAGCAGTACTTC
-	TRBV28	TRBJ2-1	TRBD2	CASTWTGGSEQFF	TGTGCCAGCACTTGGACGGGGGGTAGTGAGCAGTTCTTC
-	TRBV9	TRBJ2-2	-	CASGGGPSTGELFF	TGTGCCAGCGGAGGAGGGCCGAGCACCGGGGAGCTGTTTTTT
-	TRBV29-1	TRBJ1-2	TRBD1	CSVEDGRGPGYGYTF	TGCAGCGTTGAAGATGGGAGGGGGCCGGGGTATGGCTACACCTTC
-	TRBV11-2	TRBJ1-3	-	CASSVGPNGNTIYF	TGTGCCAGCAGCGTGGGCCCAAATGGAAACACCATATATTTT
once	TRBV5-6	TRBJ2-2	-	CASSLSGRHGELFF	TGTGCCAGCAGCTTGTCGGGGCGACACGGGGAGCTGTTTTTT
-	TRBV6-6	TRBJ2-7	-	CASSLGTPSEQYF	TGTGCCAGCAGTCTAGGGACTCCCTCCGAGCAGTACTTC
once	TRBV5-8	TRBJ1-6	-	CASSLGARHYNSPLHF	TGTGCCAGCAGCTTGGGCGCCAGACATTATAATTCACCCCTCCACTTT
-	TRBV19	TRBJ2-1	TRBD2	CASSIDEGLANEPYNEQFF	TGTGCCAGTAGTATAGATGAGGGACTAGCGAACGAGCCCTACAATGAGCAGTTCTTC
-	TRBV15	TRBJ2-5	TRBD2	CATSRTRASGLKETQYF	TGTGCCACCAGCAGAACCCGGGCTAGCGGGTTAAAAGAGACCCAGTACTTC
-	TRBV9	TRBJ2-1	-	CASSVSAGSPDEQFF	TGTGCCAGCAGCGTATCGGCAGGGAGTCCCGATGAGCAGTTCTTC
once	TRBV5-1	TRBJ2-7	TRBD1	CASSQTGGSYEQYF	TGCGCCAGCAGCCAAACAGGGGGTTCCTACGAGCAGTACTTC
-	TRBV29-1	TRBJ1-1	-	CSVEPSSENTEAFF	TGCAGCGTTGAACCCTCCAGCGAGAACACTGAAGCTTTCTTT
-	TRBV27	TRBJ2-2	-	CASSLTGYGELFF	TGTGCCAGCAGTTTAACAGGGTACGGGGAGCTGTTTTTT
-	TRBV16	TRBJ2-5	-	CASSPSGSRQETQYF	TGTGCCAGCAGCCCCTCGGGGAGTAGACAAGAGACCCAGTACTTC
-	TRBV11-3	TRBJ2-5	-	CASSLRGTETQYF	TGTGCCAGCAGCTTACGAGGGACCGAGACCCAGTACTTC
-	TRBV5-8	TRBJ2-1	-	CASSLGGYNEQFF	TGTGCCAGCAGCTTAGGCGGTTACAATGAGCAGTTCTTC
-	TRBV7-9	TRBJ2-1	-	CASSVPRDNEQFF	TGTGCCAGCAGCGTTCCCCGGGACAATGAGCAGTTCTTC
once	TRBV11-2	TRBJ2-7	-	CASSPSTVLIRLYF	TGTGCCAGCAGCCCATCGACTGTACTCATACGCCTTTACTTC
-	TRBV30	TRBJ1-5	-	CAWSVWNGEPQHF	TGTGCCTGGAGTGTATGGAATGGGGAGCCCCAGCATTTT
-	TRBV9	TRBJ2-3	TRBD2	CAGSAGSTDTQYF	TGTGCCGGCTCAGCGGGATCCACAGATACGCAGTATTTT
-	TRBV11-2	TRBJ1-2	-	CASSLVTGGYTF	TGTGCCAGCAGCTTAGTAACGGGAGGCTACACCTTC
-	TRBV27	TRBJ1-1	-	CASSSRYTEAFF	TGTGCCAGCAGTTCCAGGTACACTGAAGCTTTCTTT